The 18 T cell receptor beta chains presented below share a single source sample, sequenced in a study of identical twins (dated by TCRdb to the mid-2010s). The library was built by means of 5' RACE. Sequenced using an Illumina HiSeq 2000. The public reads were reprocessed in TCRdb via fastp at Q25 and MiXCR, keeping in-frame beta chains. Rows matching on CDR3 protein sequence are summarized as one entry with the most common DNA and genes. Recorded for this sample are around 1.7 million distinct CDR3 sequences; about 32% of them occurred a single time. The ten largest clones capture 0.25% to 0.3% of the sample. Source material: cord blood. Source of these receptors: a newborn girl in good health.

A remark on this clonotype: A read error may explain this, as a much larger clone is one base away. The rearrangement uses TRBV9 and TRBJ2-2; D is uncertain. Germline CDR1 SGDLS, CDR2 YYNGEE. The CDR3 covers 13 residues. V lost 0 bases, J lost 3 bases, and 3 bases lay in between. This chain's CDR3 is CASSVGDTGELFF. DNA for the CDR3: TGTGCCAGCAGCGTAGGGGACACCGGGGAGCTGTTTTTT.

The rearrangement joins TRBV12-5 to TRBJ2-1; 10 positions match TRBD2. V lost 0 bases, J lost 8 bases, and 10 bases stayed unmatched. From germline, CDR1 is LGHNT and CDR2 FRNRAP. The CDR3 consists of 17 residues. This chain's CDR3 is CASGLVPAGGPFYEQFF. The DNA of the CDR3 is TGTGCTAGTGGTTTGGTACCAGCGGGGGGGCCGTTCTATGAGCAGTTCTTC.

This clonotype was counted ten times or more. The V gene is TRBV28, the J gene TRBJ2-4, with a weak D call TRBD2 (5 bases). Germline V gene lookup returns CDR1 MDHEN and CDR2 SYDVKM. The V and J ends lost 1 base and 0 bases respectively, with 10 bases between them. The CDR3 sequence is 16 residues long. In DNA form, the CDR3 reads TGTGCCAGCAGTTTATTGATAGGACTAGCCAAAAACATTCAGTACTTC. Translation: CASSLLIGLAKNIQYF.

As regards this clonotype: This may come from a read error, since a much larger clone is one base off. The genes are TRBV20-1 and TRBJ2-5, with 7 bases fitting TRBD2. CDR1 and CDR2 (germline): DFQATT, SNEGSKA (reference sequence). V was pared by 1 base and J by 0 bases, with 5 bases of the junction left unmatched. This CDR3 has 15 amino acids. The DNA for the CDR3 is TGCAGTGCTAGAGGTACAGCGGGGTACCAAGAGACCCAGTACTTC. This codes for CSARGTAGYQETQYF.

V gene TRBV3-1 combines with J gene TRBJ2-7, with no clear D. V was trimmed by 4 bases and J by 6 bases, leaving 13 bases between them. Germline V lookup: CDR1 LGHDT, CDR2 YNNKEL (reference sequence). The CDR3 consists of 13 residues. CDR3 DNA: TGTGCCAGCAGCCTATTCCCCCTTGGCGAGCAGTACTTC. Its translation is CASSLFPLGEQYF.

The chain employs TRBV9 and TRBJ2-2, with 7 nucleotides matching TRBD2. CDR1 and CDR2 from the germline V gene are SGDLS and YYNGEE. V shed 4 bases, J shed 0 bases, and the junction held 3 bases outside the gene matches. This CDR3 is 15 amino acids long. The CDR3 loop reads CASSPGLSNTGELFF. CDR3 DNA: TGTGCCAGCAGCCCGGGACTATCGAACACCGGGGAGCTGTTTTTT.

This clonotype occurred a few times. The chain recombines TRBV5-6 with TRBJ2-7; tentative D call: TRBD1 (6 bases). CDR1 and CDR2 from the germline V gene are SGHDT and YYEEEE. The CDR3 is 15 amino acids. V lost 4 bases and J lost 3, with 17 bases in between. The CDR3 DNA is TGTGCCAGCAGCCGGTTGACAGGACTTGTCTACGAGCAGTACTTC. Protein sequence: CASSRLTGLVYEQYF. The variable domain in full, with the rest retrieved from reference TRBV5-6 and TRBJ2-7, is DAGVTQSPTHLIKTRGQQVTLRCSPKSGHDTVSWYQQALGQGPQFIFQYYEEEERQRGNFPDRFSGHQFPNYSSELNVNALLLGDSALYLCASSRLTGLVYEQYFGPGTRLTVT.

This clonotype was counted a few times. The chain combines TRBV9 with TRBJ2-1; maybe TRBD1 (5 bases). Trimming left V 0 bases short and J 6 bases short, with 10 bases between. The CDR3 extends over 14 amino acids. The germline CDR1 and CDR2 sequences are SGDLS and YYNGEE. CDR3 amino acids: CASSVGGNGNEQFF. The CDR3 DNA reads as TGTGCCAGCAGCGTAGGGGGCAATGGCAATGAGCAGTTCTTC.

The chain couples TRBV5-1 to TRBJ1-2, with 9 bases that match TRBD1. Germline trimming cut 4 bases from V and 1 base from J; bases unmatched to any gene: 5. CDR3 length equals 15 residues. In germline, CDR1 is SGHRS, CDR2 YFSETQ. CDR3 protein: CASSPGTGINYGYTF. The CDR3 DNA follows: TGCGCCAGCAGCCCGGGGACAGGGATTAACTATGGCTACACCTTC.

This sequence joins TRBV20-1 and TRBJ2-1, with TRBD1 identical over 9 bases. The CDR3 runs 14 residues. Losses at the gene ends were 6 bases for V and 4 bases for J; bases not matched to a gene: 7. CDR1 DFQATT and CDR2 SNEGSKA come from the germline V gene (reference sequence). Written as DNA, the CDR3 is TGCAGTGCCTATACCGGGACAGGGTACAATGAGCAGTTCTTC. As protein: CSAYTGTGYNEQFF.

This clonotype was seen a handful of times. The rearrangement uses TRBV24-1 and TRBJ2-1; no clear D gene. Trimming stripped 0 bases from V and 5 bases from J, with 10 bases between. The CDR3 loop spans 15 amino acids. Looked up from germline, CDR1 is KGHDR and CDR2 is SFDVKD. The chain's CDR3 is CATSDLRRGDNEQFF. CDR3 sequence (DNA): TGTGCCACCAGTGATTTGCGCCGAGGAGACAATGAGCAGTTCTTC.

At least ten counts were recorded for this clonotype. The chain links TRBV6-5 to TRBJ1-5; weak D call: TRBD1 (5 bases). This CDR3 comprises 15 residues. V gave up 0 bases and J gave up 4 bases, with 10 bases separating them. Germline assignment: CDR1 MNHEY and CDR2 SVGAGI. The CDR3 DNA reads as TGTGCCAGCAGTTACTCGAGGCAGGGTAATCAGCCCCAGCATTTT. Its protein product is CASSYSRQGNQPQHF.

This clonotype was seen a handful of times. J is TRBJ1-1 and V is TRBV7-6; 8 bases match TRBD1. The CDR3 runs 12 residues. Looked up from germline, CDR1 is SGHVS and CDR2 is FNYEAQ. V lost 5 bases, J lost 10 bases, and 6 bases stayed unmatched. CDR3 bases: TGTGCCAGCAGCCCCGGACAGGGAAGAGCTTTCTTT. Its protein product is CASSPGQGRAFF.

In DNA form, the CDR3 reads TGTGCCAGCAGTTTGGGCGTGAGCGCAGATACGCAGTATTTT. It specifies CASSLGVSADTQYF. The chain couples TRBV12-3 or TRBV12-4 to TRBJ2-3; D is unclear. The CDR3 has 14 amino acids. The V gene lost 3 bases and the J gene lost 4 bases, with 11 bases spanning the gap.

This clonotype was recorded at least ten times. The rearrangement links TRBV4-1 to TRBJ2-1; the match to TRBD2 covers 9 bases. This CDR3 has 15 residues. V was clipped by 1 base and J by 5 bases; unmatched bases: 3. The germline V gene encodes CDR1 MGHRA and CDR2 YSYEKL. This CDR3 is CASSQGLAGNNEQFF. Written as DNA, the CDR3 is TGCGCCAGCAGCCAAGGGCTAGCGGGAAACAATGAGCAGTTCTTC.

The chain is built from TRBV28 and TRBJ2-4, with 7 bases aligning to TRBD2. This CDR3 region has 15 residues. Germline V lookup: CDR1 MDHEN, CDR2 SYDVKM. Trimming took 9 bases from V and 2 from J; bases not matched to a gene: 10. The CDR3 spells CASMGGSFPKNIQYF. DNA of the CDR3: TGTGCCAGTATGGGGGGGTCCTTCCCCAAAAACATTCAGTACTTC.

The chain joins TRBV28 to TRBJ2-3; 13 bases agree with TRBD2. V gave up 3 bases and J gave up 7 bases; unmatched junction bases: 4. Per the germline V gene, CDR1 is MDHEN and CDR2 is SYDVKM. This CDR3 is 15 amino acids long. The CDR3 sequence: CASSFGTSGIYTQYF. DNA of the CDR3: TGTGCCAGCAGTTTCGGGACTAGCGGGATTTATACGCAGTATTTT.

About this clonotype itself: A read error may account for a junction end that differs from germline. The chain couples TRBV20-1 to TRBJ2-6; TRBD2 aligns across 7 bases. The CDR3 sequence is 19 residues long. CDR1 DFQATT and CDR2 SNEGSKA come from the germline V gene (reference sequence). The CDR3 bases are TGCAGTGCTAGAGATTTTTGGCTAGCGGAGGGTTCTGGGGCCAGCGTCCTGACTTTC. It is translated as CSARDFWLAEGSGASVLTF.